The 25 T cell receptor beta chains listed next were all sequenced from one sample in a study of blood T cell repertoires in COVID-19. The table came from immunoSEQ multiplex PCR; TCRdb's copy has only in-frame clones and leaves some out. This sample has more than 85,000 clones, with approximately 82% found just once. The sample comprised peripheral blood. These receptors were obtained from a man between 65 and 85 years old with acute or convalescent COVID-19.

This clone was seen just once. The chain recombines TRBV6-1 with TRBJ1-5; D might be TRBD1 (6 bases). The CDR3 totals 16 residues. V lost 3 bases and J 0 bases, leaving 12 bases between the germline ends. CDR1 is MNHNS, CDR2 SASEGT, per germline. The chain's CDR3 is CASSEEGQFSNQPQHF. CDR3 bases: TGTGCCAGCAGTGAGGAAGGACAGTTTAGCAATCAGCCCCAGCATTTT.

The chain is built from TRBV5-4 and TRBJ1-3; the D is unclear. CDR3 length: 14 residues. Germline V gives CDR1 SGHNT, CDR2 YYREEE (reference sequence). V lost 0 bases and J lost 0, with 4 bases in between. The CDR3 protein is CASSLVGSGNTIYF. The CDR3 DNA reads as TGTGCCAGCAGCTTGGTCGGCTCTGGAAACACCATATATTTT.

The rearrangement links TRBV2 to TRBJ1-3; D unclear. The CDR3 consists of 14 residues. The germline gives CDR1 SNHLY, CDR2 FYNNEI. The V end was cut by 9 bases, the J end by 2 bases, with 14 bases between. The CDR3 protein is CARGDTVTGNTIYF. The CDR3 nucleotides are TGTGCCAGAGGCGACACGGTGACTGGAAACACCATATATTTT.

CDR3 protein: CAISGAFAGTEAFF. CDR3 DNA sequence: TGTGCCATCAGTGGAGCGTTTGCGGGGACTGAAGCTTTCTTT. The rearrangement uses TRBV10-3 and TRBJ1-1; D uncertain. Between the trimmed V and J ends, which lost 4 bases and 5 bases, there was a span of 14 bases. Germline values: CDR1 ENHRY, CDR2 SYGVKD. CDR3 length equals 14 residues.

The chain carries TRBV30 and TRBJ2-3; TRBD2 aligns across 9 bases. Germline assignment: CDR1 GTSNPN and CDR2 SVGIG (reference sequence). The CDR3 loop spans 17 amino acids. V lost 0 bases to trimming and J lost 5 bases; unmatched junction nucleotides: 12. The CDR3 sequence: CAWSVTSSLAGIDTQYF. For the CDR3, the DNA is TGTGCCTGGAGTGTAACTTCATCTCTAGCGGGGATAGATACGCAGTATTTT.

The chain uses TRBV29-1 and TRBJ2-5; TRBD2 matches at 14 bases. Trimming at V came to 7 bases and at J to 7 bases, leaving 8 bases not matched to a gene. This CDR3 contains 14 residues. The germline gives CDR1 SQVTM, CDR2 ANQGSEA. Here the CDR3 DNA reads TGCAGCGGAGGGGGACTAGCGGGAGCGGGGACCCAGTACTTC. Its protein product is CSGGGLAGAGTQYF.

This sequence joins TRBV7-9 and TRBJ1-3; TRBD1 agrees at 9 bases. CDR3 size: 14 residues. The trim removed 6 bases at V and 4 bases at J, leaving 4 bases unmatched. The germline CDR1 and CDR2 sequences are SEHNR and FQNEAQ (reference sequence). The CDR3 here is CASRPTGGGNTIYF. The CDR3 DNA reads TGTGCCAGCAGACCTACAGGGGGCGGAAACACCATATATTTT.

The CDR3: CASSQSNYGYTF. In nucleotides, the CDR3 is TGTGCCAGCAGCCAATCAAACTATGGCTACACCTTC. The V gene is TRBV3-1 (or the pseudogene TRBV3-2), the J gene TRBJ1-2; D call uncertain. The CDR3 runs 12 residues. Trimming shortened V by 2 bases and J by 2 bases, and 3 bases separated the two germline ends. In germline, CDR1 is LGHDT, CDR2 YNNKEL (reference sequence).

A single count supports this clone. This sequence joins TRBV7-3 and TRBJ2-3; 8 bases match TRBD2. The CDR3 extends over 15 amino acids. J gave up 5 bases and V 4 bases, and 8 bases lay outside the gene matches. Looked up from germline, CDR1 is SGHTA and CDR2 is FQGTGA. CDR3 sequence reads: CASSSVRGALDTQYF. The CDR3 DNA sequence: TGTGCCAGCAGCTCAGTGCGGGGGGCCCTAGATACGCAGTATTTT.

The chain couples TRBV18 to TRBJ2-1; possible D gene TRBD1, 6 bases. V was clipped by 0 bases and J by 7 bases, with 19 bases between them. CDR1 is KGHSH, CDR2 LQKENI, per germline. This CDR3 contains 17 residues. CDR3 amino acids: CASSPPRTGWKRNEQFF. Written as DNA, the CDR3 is TGTGCCAGCTCACCACCTCGTACAGGGTGGAAACGAAATGAGCAGTTCTTC.

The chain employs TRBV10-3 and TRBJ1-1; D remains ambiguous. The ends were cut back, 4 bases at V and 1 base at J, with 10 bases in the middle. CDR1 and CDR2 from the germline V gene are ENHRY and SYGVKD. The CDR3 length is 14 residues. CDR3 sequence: CAISGGQQNTEAFF. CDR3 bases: TGTGCCATCAGTGGCGGGCAGCAGAACACTGAAGCTTTCTTT.

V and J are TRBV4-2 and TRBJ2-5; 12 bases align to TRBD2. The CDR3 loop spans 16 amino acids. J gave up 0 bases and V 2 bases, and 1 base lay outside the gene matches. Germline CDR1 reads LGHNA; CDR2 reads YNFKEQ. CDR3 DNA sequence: TGTGCCAGCAGCCAAACTAGCGGGGGGAACCAAGAGACCCAGTACTTC. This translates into CASSQTSGGNQETQYF.

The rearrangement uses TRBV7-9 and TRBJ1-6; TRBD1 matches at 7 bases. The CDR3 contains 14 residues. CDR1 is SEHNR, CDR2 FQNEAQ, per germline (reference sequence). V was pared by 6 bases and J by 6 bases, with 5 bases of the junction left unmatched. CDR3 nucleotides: TGTGCCAGCAGAAACAGGGGATCTAATTCACCCCTCCACTTT. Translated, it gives CASRNRGSNSPLHF.

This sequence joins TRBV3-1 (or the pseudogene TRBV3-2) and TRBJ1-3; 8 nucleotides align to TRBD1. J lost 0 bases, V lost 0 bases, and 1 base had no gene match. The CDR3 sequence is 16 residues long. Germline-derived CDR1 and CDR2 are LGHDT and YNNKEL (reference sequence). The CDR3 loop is CASSQDQGASGNTIYF. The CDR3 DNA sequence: TGTGCCAGCAGCCAAGATCAGGGGGCCTCTGGAAACACCATATATTTT.

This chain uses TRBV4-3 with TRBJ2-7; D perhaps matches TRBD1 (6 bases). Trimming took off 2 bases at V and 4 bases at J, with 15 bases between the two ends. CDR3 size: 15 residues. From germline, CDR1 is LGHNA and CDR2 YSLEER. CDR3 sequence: CASSQQQGPGYEQYF. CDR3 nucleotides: TGCGCCAGCAGCCAACAACAGGGCCCTGGGTACGAGCAGTACTTC.

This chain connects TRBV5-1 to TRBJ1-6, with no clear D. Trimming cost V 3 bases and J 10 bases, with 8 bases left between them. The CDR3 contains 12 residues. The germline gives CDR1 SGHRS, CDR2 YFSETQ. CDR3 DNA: TGCGCCAGCAGCTCGACGGGGTCACCCCTCCACTTT. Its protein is CASSSTGSPLHF.

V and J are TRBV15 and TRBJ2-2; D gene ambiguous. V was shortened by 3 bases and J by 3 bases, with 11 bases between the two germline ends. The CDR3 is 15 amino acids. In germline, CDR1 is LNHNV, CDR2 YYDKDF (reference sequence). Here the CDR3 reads CATSSIGGHTGELFF. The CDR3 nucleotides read TGTGCCACCAGCAGTATTGGCGGTCACACCGGGGAGCTGTTTTTT.

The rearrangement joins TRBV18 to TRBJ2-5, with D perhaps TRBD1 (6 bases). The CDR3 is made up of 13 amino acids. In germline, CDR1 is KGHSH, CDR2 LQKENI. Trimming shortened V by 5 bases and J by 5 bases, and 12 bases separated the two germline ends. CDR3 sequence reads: CASSREQGETQYF. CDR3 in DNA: TGTGCCAGCTCAAGAGAGCAGGGGGAGACCCAGTACTTC.

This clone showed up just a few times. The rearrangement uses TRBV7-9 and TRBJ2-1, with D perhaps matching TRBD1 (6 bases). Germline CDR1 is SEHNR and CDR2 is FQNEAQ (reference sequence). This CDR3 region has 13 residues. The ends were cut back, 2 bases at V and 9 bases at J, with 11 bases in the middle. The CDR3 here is CASSLTGRGEQFF. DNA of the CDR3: TGTGCCAGCAGCTTAACAGGGAGAGGTGAGCAGTTCTTC.

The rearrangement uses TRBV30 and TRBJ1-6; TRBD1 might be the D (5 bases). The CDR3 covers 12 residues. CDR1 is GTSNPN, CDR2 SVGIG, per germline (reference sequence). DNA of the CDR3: TGTGCAAAGGGAGGGACCGATTCACCCCTCCACTTT. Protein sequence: CAKGGTDSPLHF. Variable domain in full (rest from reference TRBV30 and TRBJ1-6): SQTIHQWPATLVQPVGSPLSLECTVEGTSNPNLYWYRQAAGRGLQLLFYSVGIGQISSEVPQNLSASRPQDRQFILSSKKLLLSDSGFYLCAKGGTDSPLHFGNGTRLTVT.

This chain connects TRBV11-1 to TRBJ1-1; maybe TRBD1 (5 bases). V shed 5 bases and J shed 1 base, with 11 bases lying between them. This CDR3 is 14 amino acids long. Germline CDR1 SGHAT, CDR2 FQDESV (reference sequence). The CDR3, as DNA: TGTGCCAGCAGCCCCCAGGGTGGGAACACTGAAGCTTTCTTT. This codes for CASSPQGGNTEAFF.

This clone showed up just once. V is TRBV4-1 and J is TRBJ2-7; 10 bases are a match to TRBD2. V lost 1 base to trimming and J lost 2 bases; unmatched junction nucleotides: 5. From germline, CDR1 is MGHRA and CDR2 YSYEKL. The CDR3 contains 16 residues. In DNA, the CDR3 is TGCGCCAGCAGCCAAGGGAGCACTAGCGGGGCCTACGAGCAGTACTTC. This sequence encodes CASSQGSTSGAYEQYF.

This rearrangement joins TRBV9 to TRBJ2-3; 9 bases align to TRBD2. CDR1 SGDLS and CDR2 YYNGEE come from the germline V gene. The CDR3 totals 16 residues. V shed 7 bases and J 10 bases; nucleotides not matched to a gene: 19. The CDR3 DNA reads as TGTGCCAGCGCGCGACTGGACGGCGGGGGGGTATTGGCGCAGTATTTT. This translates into CASARLDGGGVLAQYF.

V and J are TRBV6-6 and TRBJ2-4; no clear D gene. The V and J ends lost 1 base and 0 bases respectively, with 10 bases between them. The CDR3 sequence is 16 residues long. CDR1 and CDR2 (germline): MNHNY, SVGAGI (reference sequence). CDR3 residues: CASSYLGVLAKNIQYF. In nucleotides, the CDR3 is TGTGCCAGCAGTTACTTAGGAGTACTAGCCAAAAACATTCAGTACTTC.

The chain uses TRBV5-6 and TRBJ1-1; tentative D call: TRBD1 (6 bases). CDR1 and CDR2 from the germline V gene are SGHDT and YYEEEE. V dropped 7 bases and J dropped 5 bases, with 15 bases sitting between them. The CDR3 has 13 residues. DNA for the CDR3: TGTGCCAGCGAACGACAGGTGGGGACTGAAGCTTTCTTT. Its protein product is CASERQVGTEAFF.